This T cell receptor (beta chain) was profiled in a study of human T cells and chemical hapten exposure (dated by TCRdb to about 2021). About the study as a whole: For sensitization, 2% DPC in acetone was applied to a roughly 2 cm by roughly 2 cm area of upper inner arm skin. The study tracked peripheral blood TCR repertoire changes in vivo during primary and secondary sensitization to the hapten diphenylcyclopropenone (DPC) in alopecia patients. The mostly female patient cohort included alopecia areata with under or over 50% scalp involvement, alopecia totalis and alopecia universalis. Throughout the approximately 26-week study period, patients were also given weekly therapeutic DPC doses on the scalp. For TCR sequencing, blood came from 25 to 30 alopecia patients at anywhere from one to four time points (pre-sensitization, 2, 6 and 24 weeks). Patch testing was performed on the upper back with Finn chambers containing 0.01% DPC, and the patch tests were scored after 6 days according to International Contact Dermatitis Research Group standards. Patient blood was sampled pre-sensitization (week 0) and at 2, 6 and about 24 weeks after DPC sensitization. The libraries were sequenced as a pool, and the TCR yield per sample differed mostly because of small variations in library volumes within the pool.

Via the germline V gene, CDR1 is SNHLY and CDR2 FYNNEI. V sheds 6 bases and J sheds 4 bases, leaving 9 bases between their ends. From its cysteine to its phenylalanine, the CDR3 spans 12 amino acids. Only CDR3 DNA is held: 36 bases, read in frame from base 1. This specimen's time point label, interpreted: patch test 2, 6 weeks after DPC sensitization. This specimen's treatment or condition label, interpreted: therapeutic diphenylcyclopropenone sensitization with weekly scalp DPC. Blood at each patch-test visit was drawn before the patch test was applied. To be eligible, patients had to be aged 18 to 70, diagnosed with alopecia and judged suitable for DPC therapy, while pregnant patients were excluded. Total RNA was extracted from unfractionated whole blood that had been collected in Tempus Blood RNA tubes. Study-wide findings and limitations: Significantly more large CDR3 similarity clusters were formed by expanded TCRs than by pre-sensitization or healthy control sets, consistent with antigen-driven responses. The number of TCRs above 1 in 1000 frequency did not change with DPC sensitization; there was no evidence of global repertoire structure alterations. Because all patients had alopecia, a presumed autoimmune disease, the immune response of the patients might differ from that of healthy individuals. Patch test score was positively correlated with the number of PT1 expanded TCRs, with significance at thresholds 8, 16 and 32 but not at 4. Repeated subsampling changed both the strength of the expansion versus patch-test correlation and the threshold at which that correlation became significant.

Library creation used RACE. TCRdb names NextSeq 500 as the instrument used. During library preparation, unique molecular identifiers were attached to individual cDNA molecules so that TCRs could be counted in a quantitative, reproducible way. From each blood RNA sample, both TCR alpha and TCR beta chains were sequenced. The study's own analysis went as follows. A median of about 89,000 TCRs per sample was observed, with a range of about 23,224 to 700,000. V, J and CDR3 annotation of the TCR reads was carried out using the Decombinator software suite. To make PS versus PT1 abundance plots, every sample was subsampled to the same number of TCRs (28,000). TCRs were defined as expanded if absent before sensitization and observed at least eight times at the 2-week time point. The raw public data were reprocessed by TCRdb itself: fastp quality trimming at Q25, MiXCR clonotype calling, in-frame beta chains only. Each record represents a unique CDR3 protein, reported with the most common genes and DNA among its rows. TCRdb, not the original authors, processed these V and J calls. Counted in this sample were about 50,000 distinct CDR3 sequences; over 9.5% of them appeared once. Roughly 1.7% of the sample belongs to the ten largest clones.

This clonotype was observed many times. Its antigen is unknown. Base quality data are lacking; no much larger clone is found one base away. Sequenced here: whole blood, sampled in connection with sensitization to the hapten diphenylcyclopropenone (DPC). The sequence is built from TRBV2 and TRBJ1-2, with the D gene uncertain. The clonotype comes from a woman in her forties or fifties with alopecia areata. Some clones in this sample may be carry-over from other donors' samples. The nucleotide sequence is given as TGTGCCAGCAGAGGCGCGGGCTATGGCTACACCTTC. The encoded protein is CASRGAGYGYTF.